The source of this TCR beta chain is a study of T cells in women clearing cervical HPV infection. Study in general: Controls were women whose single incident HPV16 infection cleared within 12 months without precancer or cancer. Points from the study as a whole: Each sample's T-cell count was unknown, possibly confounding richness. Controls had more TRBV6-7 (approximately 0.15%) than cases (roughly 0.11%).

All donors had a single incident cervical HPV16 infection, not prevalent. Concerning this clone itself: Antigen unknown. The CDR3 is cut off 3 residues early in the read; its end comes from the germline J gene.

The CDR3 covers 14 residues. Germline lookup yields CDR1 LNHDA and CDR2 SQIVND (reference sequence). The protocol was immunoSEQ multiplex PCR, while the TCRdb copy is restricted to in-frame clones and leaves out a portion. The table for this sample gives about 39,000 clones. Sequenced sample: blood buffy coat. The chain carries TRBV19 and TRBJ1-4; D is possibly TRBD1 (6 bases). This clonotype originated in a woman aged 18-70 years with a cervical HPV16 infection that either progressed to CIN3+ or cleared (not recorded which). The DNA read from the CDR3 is TGTGCCAGTAGTCAGGACGGGGGGGGCGCACCA. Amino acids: CASSQDGGGAP. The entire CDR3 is CASSQDGGGAPLFF.